This T cell receptor beta chain was sequenced for a study of Tregs in tolerant kidney transplant recipients. The method was immunoSEQ multiplex PCR; TCRdb's version includes in-frame clones alone and lacks a portion of them. The sample lists about 94,000 clones, roughly 93% occurring once. This clone was seen only once. Antigen unknown. A junction boundary mismatches the germline segment, possibly from a read error. Other DNA sequences within the sample encode an identical CDR3. The CDR3 spans 15 residues. Germline V gene sequence: CDR1 ENHRY, CDR2 SYGVKD. General study points: Few patients were studied, so findings need validation in larger groups.

The rearrangement joins TRBV10-3 to TRBJ1-6; 9 bases are a match to TRBD1. The clonotype originates from a human donor who received a combined kidney and bone marrow transplant. Sequenced here: CD4+ T cells from blood, sampled before the transplant. The chain's CDR3 is CAISESGQGYSPLHF. The CDR3 nucleotides read TGTGCCATCAGTGAGTCGGGACAGGGTTATTCCCCCCTCCACTTT.